This T cell receptor beta chain was found in a study of blood T cell repertoires in COVID-19. This CDR3 comprises 16 residues. CDR1 and CDR2 (germline): MGHRA, YSYEKL. Trimming left V 0 bases short and J 1 base short, with 10 bases between. Original processing methods: Quantification of nucleated cells was approximated via reference gene primer amplification. Produced via immunoSEQ multiplex PCR; TCRdb's table is partial and in-frame only. V, J and clone size reflect that table, while D and trimming were determined from the DNA. Of 150,000 to 200,000 clones in the sample, over 80% were seen once. Sample: peripheral blood. The TCR was taken from a woman aged 40 to 55 with COVID-19, enrolled during active disease. The V call is TRBV4-1, the J call TRBJ2-1; no clear D. In DNA form, the CDR3 reads TGCGCCAGCAGCCAAGATTGGAGCAGATCCTACAATGAGCAGTTCTTC. This codes for CASSQDWSRSYNEQFF.